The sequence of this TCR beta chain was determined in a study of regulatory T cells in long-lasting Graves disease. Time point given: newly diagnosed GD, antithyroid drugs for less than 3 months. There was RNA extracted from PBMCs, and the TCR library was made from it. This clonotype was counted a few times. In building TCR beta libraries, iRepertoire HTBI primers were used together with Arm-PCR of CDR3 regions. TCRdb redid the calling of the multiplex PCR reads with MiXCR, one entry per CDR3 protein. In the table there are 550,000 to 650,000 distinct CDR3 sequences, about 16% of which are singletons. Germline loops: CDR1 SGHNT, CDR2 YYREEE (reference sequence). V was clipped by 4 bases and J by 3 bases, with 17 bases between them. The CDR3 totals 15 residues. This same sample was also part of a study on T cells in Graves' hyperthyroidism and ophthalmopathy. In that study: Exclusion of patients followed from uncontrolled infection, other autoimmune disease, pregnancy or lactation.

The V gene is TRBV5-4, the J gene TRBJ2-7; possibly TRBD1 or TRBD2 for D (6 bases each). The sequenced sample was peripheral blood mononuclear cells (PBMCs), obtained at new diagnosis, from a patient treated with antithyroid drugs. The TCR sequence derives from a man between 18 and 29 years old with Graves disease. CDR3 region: CASSPKGGGRYEQYF. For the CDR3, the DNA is TGTGCCAGCAGCCCGAAGGGGGGAGGACGCTACGAGCAGTACTTC.